The T cell receptor (beta chain) described here comes from a study of blood T cell repertoires in COVID-19. The length of the CDR3 is 16 residues. V dropped 0 bases and J dropped 4 bases, with 14 bases sitting between them. Germline V CDR1 and CDR2: ENHRY, SYGVKD. In the authors' workflow: Reference gene primer amplification yielded estimated nucleated cell counts. Clones were read by immunoSEQ multiplex PCR, and TCRdb kept only the in-frame ones, dropping some. V and J calls and clone size are copied from that table; D and trimming were computed from the DNA. The repertoire consists of 230,000 or so clones, with roughly 89% occurring once and the leading ten covering around 4.6%.

This rearrangement joins TRBV10-3 to TRBJ2-3, with D tentatively TRBD1 (6 bases). The source of this sequence is a woman in her thirties or forties who had recovered from COVID-19. Material for sequencing was peripheral blood. The CDR3 is CAISESTQGRADTQYF. The CDR3 DNA reads TGTGCCATCAGTGAGTCGACGCAGGGGCGGGCAGATACGCAGTATTTT.